This passage covers 17 T cell receptor beta chains from one sample sequenced in a study of T cell changes during pregnancy in multiple sclerosis. Generated by immunoSEQ multiplex PCR, the TCRdb table keeps only in-frame clones and is missing some. The sample holds 55,000 to 85,000 clones, about 92% seen once. The sample in question was peripheral blood, obtained in the third trimester of pregnancy. These receptor sequences come from a female donor with multiple sclerosis, enrolled in a pregnancy study.

This clone showed up just once. This sequence joins TRBV6-1 and TRBJ1-2; weak D call: TRBD1 (6 bases). This CDR3 contains 16 residues. The germline CDR1 and CDR2 sequences are MNHNS and SASEGT. Trimming left V 0 bases short and J 2 bases short, with 13 bases between. The CDR3 DNA sequence: TGTGCCAGCAGTGAAGCGGCGGACAGACCCAACTATGGCTACACCTTC. Protein sequence: CASSEAADRPNYGYTF.

This clone has more than one count but fewer than ten. This chain uses TRBV2 with TRBJ1-1; D not certain. Germline V CDR1 and CDR2: SNHLY, FYNNEI. The V end lost 2 bases, the J end lost 7 bases, and 2 bases lay between the germline ends. CDR3 length: 10 amino acids. CDR3 nucleotide sequence: TGTGCCAGCAGTGAACTTGAAGCTTTCTTT. This encodes CASSELEAFF.

The V call is TRBV7-2, the J call TRBJ2-3; 9 bases fit TRBD2. The germline V gene has CDR1 SGHTA and CDR2 FQGNSA. J lost 6 bases, V lost 5 bases, and 6 bases had no gene match. The CDR3 covers 14 residues. CDR3 DNA sequence: TGTGCCAGCAGCCACCCTAGCGGGATTGATACGCAGTATTTT. This translates into CASSHPSGIDTQYF. Variable domain in full (rest from reference TRBV7-2 and TRBJ2-3): GAGVSQSPSNKVTEKGKDVELRCDPISGHTALYWYRQSLGQGLEFLIYFQGNSAPDKSGLPSDRFSAERTGGSVSTLTIQRTQQEDSAVYLCASSHPSGIDTQYFGPGTRLTVL.

This clone was counted between two and nine times. This chain connects TRBV18 to TRBJ2-2; D might be TRBD2 (5 bases). Deletions cut 4 bases from V and 2 bases from J, with 8 bases between. CDR3 length equals 14 residues. Germline V gene lookup returns CDR1 KGHSH and CDR2 LQKENI. This CDR3 reads CASSLEGNTGELFF. The CDR3 DNA reads as TGTGCCAGCTCACTAGAGGGAAACACCGGGGAGCTGTTTTTT.

The chain joins TRBV11-2 to TRBJ1-1; D is uncertain. V was clipped by 5 bases and J by 2 bases, with 9 bases between them. Germline loops: CDR1 SGHAT, CDR2 FQNNGV. CDR3 size: 13 residues. CDR3 protein: CASSETRNTEAFF. CDR3 nucleotides: TGTGCCAGCAGCGAAACAAGAAACACTGAAGCTTTCTTT.

The chain joins TRBV19 to TRBJ2-1; 11 bases map to TRBD2. The V gene end was trimmed by 2 bases and the J gene end by 9 bases; junction bases not matched to a gene: 3. Germline-derived CDR1 and CDR2 are LNHDA and SQIVND (reference sequence). The length of the CDR3 is 14 residues. Written as DNA, the CDR3 is TGTGCCAGTAGTATACTAGCGGGAGGCGCTGAGCAGTTCTTC. Its protein is CASSILAGGAEQFF. Using reference TRBV19 and TRBJ2-1 for the parts outside the CDR3, the full variable domain is DGGITQSPKYLFRKEGQNVTLSCEQNLNHDAMYWYRQDPGQGLRLIYYSQIVNDFQKGDIAEGYSVSREKKESFPLTVTSAQKNPTAFYLCASSILAGGAEQFFGPGTRLTVL.

This rearrangement joins TRBV28 to TRBJ2-1; 10 bases are shared with TRBD1. CDR3 length equals 16 residues. The ends lost 5 bases at V and 5 bases at J; junction bases unmatched: 9. Germline assignment: CDR1 MDHEN and CDR2 SYDVKM. CDR3 protein: CASSRFRDRGNNEQFF. The CDR3 bases are TGTGCCAGCAGTAGATTCCGGGACAGGGGTAACAATGAGCAGTTCTTC.

The chain employs TRBV7-6 and TRBJ1-3; 7 bases are shared with TRBD1. V dropped 4 bases and J dropped 4; count of bases not matched to a gene: 4. The CDR3 runs to 14 residues. The germline V gene has CDR1 SGHVS and CDR2 FNYEAQ. CDR3 sequence: CASSSTGNGNTIYF. The DNA of the CDR3 is TGTGCCAGCAGCTCGACAGGGAACGGAAACACCATATATTTT.

The chain joins TRBV28 to TRBJ2-1; the match to TRBD2 covers 15 bases. V lost 5 bases to trimming and J lost 1 base; unmatched junction nucleotides: 12. Germline V gene data show CDR1 as MDHEN and CDR2 as SYDVKM. CDR3 length: 20 amino acids. CDR3 residues: CASSTRTSGRAGESYNEQFF. The CDR3, as DNA: TGTGCCAGCAGTACCCGGACTAGCGGGAGGGCCGGGGAGTCCTACAATGAGCAGTTCTTC. The full variable domain, rest sourced from reference TRBV28 and TRBJ2-1, is DVKVTQSSRYLVKRTGEKVFLECVQDMDHENMFWYRQDPGLGLRLIYFSYDVKMKEKGDIPEGYSVSREKKERFSLILESASTNQTSMYLCASSTRTSGRAGESYNEQFFGPGTRLTVL.

This chain uses TRBV19 with TRBJ2-5; D may be TRBD2 (6 bases). The V end was cut by 1 base, the J end by 2 bases, with 11 bases between. CDR1 is LNHDA and CDR2 is SQIVND in the germline V gene (reference sequence). The CDR3 is 15 amino acids. CDR3 in DNA: TGTGCCAGTAGTATAGGTTTCGGACTACAAGAGACCCAGTACTTC. Translated, it gives CASSIGFGLQETQYF. The full variable domain, with the rest looked up from reference TRBV19 and TRBJ2-5, is DGGITQSPKYLFRKEGQNVTLSCEQNLNHDAMYWYRQDPGQGLRLIYYSQIVNDFQKGDIAEGYSVSREKKESFPLTVTSAQKNPTAFYLCASSIGFGLQETQYFGPGTRLLVL.

This chain uses TRBV5-4 with TRBJ1-5; 8 nucleotides align to TRBD1. V shed 7 bases, J shed 0 bases, and the junction held 9 bases outside the gene matches. CDR1 and CDR2 (germline): SGHNT, YYREEE (reference sequence). This CDR3 region has 16 residues. CDR3 nucleotide sequence: TGTGCCAGCCCCTATTCGGACAGGGCTAGCAATCAGCCCCAGCATTTT. Translating gives CASPYSDRASNQPQHF.

The gene calls are TRBV6-1 and TRBJ2-6, with D tentatively TRBD2 (6 bases). V was shortened by 0 bases and J by 2 bases, with 14 bases between the two germline ends. The germline V gene encodes CDR1 MNHNS and CDR2 SASEGT. The CDR3 sequence is 18 residues long. In DNA form, the CDR3 reads TGTGCCAGCAGTGAAGCGTTTTTGCGGACTACTGGGGCCAACGTCCTGACTTTC. Its protein product is CASSEAFLRTTGANVLTF.

This rearrangement joins TRBV19 to TRBJ2-1, with 9 bases that match TRBD2. Germline V CDR1 and CDR2: LNHDA, SQIVND (reference sequence). The CDR3 extends over 15 amino acids. The V segment lost 4 bases and the J segment 3 bases; nucleotides outside the gene matches: 4. CDR3 region: CASSNSGSFYNEQFF. Here the CDR3 DNA reads TGTGCCAGTAGTAATAGCGGGAGTTTCTACAATGAGCAGTTCTTC.

V gene TRBV6-5 combines with J gene TRBJ2-1; TRBD1 matches 10 bases. The CDR3 contains 15 residues. V was pared by 6 bases and J by 3 bases, with 5 bases of the junction left unmatched. Germline V gene lookup returns CDR1 MNHEY and CDR2 SVGAGI. DNA for the CDR3: TGTGCCAGCAGCCCGGGACAGGGGATCTACAATGAGCAGTTCTTC. Its translation: CASSPGQGIYNEQFF.

The chain recombines TRBV13 with TRBJ1-3; possible D gene TRBD1, 5 bases. Germline V lookup: CDR1 PRHDT, CDR2 FYEKMQ (reference sequence). The length of the CDR3 is 14 residues. Trimming pared 3 bases from V and 8 bases from J, leaving 14 bases between. The CDR3, as DNA: TGTGCCAGCAGCTTTGACAGTAACGTAGACACCATATATTTT. This gives the protein CASSFDSNVDTIYF.

This rearrangement joins TRBV6-5 to TRBJ2-4; possible D gene TRBD1, 6 bases. CDR3 length: 15 residues. Trimming pared 6 bases from V and 0 bases from J, leaving 12 bases between. Germline V gene lookup returns CDR1 MNHEY and CDR2 SVGAGI. This CDR3 is CASRTGRIAKNIQYF. The CDR3 DNA is TGTGCCAGCAGAACAGGGCGGATAGCCAAAAACATTCAGTACTTC.

The V call is TRBV29-1, the J call TRBJ2-5, with 8 bases identical to TRBD1. J lost 2 bases, V lost 3 bases, and 29 bases had no gene match. Per the germline V gene, CDR1 is SQVTM and CDR2 is ANQGSEA. CDR3 length: 22 residues. CDR3 in DNA: TGCAGCGTTGATACGGGACAGGAGATGCCCCCCACGGCCGGAGGGAGACAAGAGACCCAGTACTTC. It encodes CSVDTGQEMPPTAGGRQETQYF.